The 6 T cell receptor beta chains reported below all come from one sample, sequenced in a study of yellow fever vaccine responses in identical twins. MiXCR, applied by TCRdb to the RT-PCR reads, yields one record per CDR3 protein. The repertoire holds about 12,000 distinct CDR3 sequences, with about 83% as singletons. This specimen was T cells from blood (PBMCs), unsorted or a sorted subset (not recorded which), taken before or after yellow fever vaccination (not recorded which). All receptors derive from a woman aged 18-29 years who received the yellow fever vaccine.

V is TRBV11-2 and J is TRBJ2-7; the D gene could be TRBD1 or TRBD2 (6 bases each). With 5 bases removed from V and 5 bases from J, the gap between germline ends came to 16 bases. Germline CDR1 and CDR2: SGHAT and FQNNGV. This CDR3 comprises 14 residues. CDR3 coding DNA: TGTGCCAGCAGCCAGGGACAACGGAGGGACGAGCAGTACTTC. Translated, it gives CASSQGQRRDEQYF.

The chain combines TRBV6-2 or TRBV6-3 with TRBJ2-2; D remains unclear. The CDR3 loop spans 15 amino acids. Trimming cost V 2 bases and J 7 bases, with 14 bases left between them. The V gene's germline CDR1 is MNHEY and CDR2 SVGEGT. The CDR3 protein is CASSYNRRMGGELFF. The DNA of the CDR3 is TGTGCCAGCAGTTACAATCGCCGTATGGGCGGGGAGCTGTTTTTT.

The rearrangement uses TRBV4-1 and TRBJ2-7, with 9 bases matching TRBD2. The V gene end was trimmed by 1 base and the J gene end by 3 bases; junction bases not matched to a gene: 4. The CDR3 is 15 residues long. The germline CDR1 and CDR2 sequences are MGHRA and YSYEKL. CDR3 coding DNA: TGCGCCAGCAGCCAAGGGTCTAGCGGGGACTACGAGCAGTACTTC. Amino acid sequence: CASSQGSSGDYEQYF.

The CDR3 spells CSVWRNEQFF. Here the CDR3 DNA reads TGCAGCGTTTGGCGGAATGAGCAGTTCTTC. The V gene is TRBV29-1, the J gene TRBJ2-1; D gene uncertain. The CDR3 runs to 10 residues. Germline V lookup: CDR1 SQVTM, CDR2 ANQGSEA. V shed 5 bases and J shed 7 bases, with 6 bases lying between them.

The gene calls are TRBV18 and TRBJ2-7; 11 positions agree with TRBD2. Germline assignment: CDR1 KGHSH and CDR2 LQKENI. This CDR3 comprises 16 residues. Trimming at V came to 1 base and at J to 1 base, leaving 3 bases not matched to a gene. This chain's CDR3 is CASSPRGLAASYEQYF. Written as DNA, the CDR3 is TGTGCCAGCTCACCACGGGGACTAGCGGCATCCTACGAGCAGTACTTC.

This clonotype was counted between two and nine times. The chain couples TRBV29-1 to TRBJ2-7; D is perhaps TRBD2 (6 bases). The V gene lost 7 bases and the J gene lost 3 bases, with 13 bases spanning the gap. Germline loops: CDR1 SQVTM, CDR2 ANQGSEA. The CDR3 runs 12 residues. The DNA for the CDR3 is TGCAGCGCTGACGTGGGGGGCTACGAGCAGTACTTC. Translating gives CSADVGGYEQYF.